What follows describes a single T cell receptor beta chain. These data originate in a study of T cells after yellow fever vaccination. MiXCR was run by TCRdb on the 5' RACE reads, yielding one entry per CDR3 protein. The sample lists about 320,000 distinct CDR3 sequences, around 6.8% occurring once. CDR1 is SGHTA, CDR2 FQGNSA, per germline. V lost 0 bases and J lost 6, with 12 bases in between. The CDR3 covers 15 residues. Sequenced here: PBMCs, sampled around 45 days after the first yellow fever vaccination. V is TRBV7-2 and J is TRBJ2-1; D is unresolved. This clonotype was obtained from a young man who received the YFV17D yellow fever vaccine. Here the CDR3 DNA reads TGTGCCAGCAGCTTAGCGCTGAGTAGCAGCAATGAGCAGTTCTTC. This encodes CASSLALSSSNEQFF.